This record looks at one T cell receptor beta chain sequence and its context. Its recognized antigen is unknown. No much larger clone is present one base from it, and per-base qualities are unavailable. This sample was included in a study of blood T cell repertoires in COVID-19 (dated by TCRdb to 2020 to 2021). Regarding the study in general: The collaborator samples originated in the United States, Italy and Spain and spanned the acute and convalescent phases of COVID-19. The prospective study material was composed of cDNA or gDNA derived from T cells, B-cell-depleted T cells, or PBMCs. Subjects who had been exposed to COVID-19, were actively infected with it, or had recovered from it provided the deeply sampled blood TCRbeta repertoires that made up the dataset. The repertoires were released in a freely available public database intended as a resource for research on the immune response to SARS-CoV-2. The samples were drawn from the first 160 participants of the ongoing ImmuneRACE study and from more than 1,000 subjects provided by 6 global collaborators. The sample metadata nearly always contained a de-identified subject ID, COVID-19 status, age in years and sex. Where available, HLA class I and class II types were obtained from metadata supplied by the sample provider rather than from assay-based typing. Summary of the overall study and its limitations: The quantity of clinical and demographic metadata differed by source and by participant and was supplied without curation.

From the cysteine up to the phenylalanine, the CDR3 has a length of 13 residues. The sequence is cut down to CDR3 DNA, 39 bases in frame from base 1. The junction shows trimming of 6 bases on V and 4 bases on J, and the gene matches do not reach 5 bases of it. CDR1 SQVTM and CDR2 ANQGSEA were looked up in the germline V gene. Each collaborating institution followed its own protocols to collect whole blood in K2EDTA tubes. For TCRbeta analysis, collaborators shipped samples in one of three forms: frozen whole blood, isolated PBMCs, or DNA extracted from either of those sample types. TCRbeta CDR3 regions were amplified from genomic DNA by means of the immunoSEQ Assay, a bias-controlled multiplex PCR. The paper's data handling went like this. The number of nucleated cells in each sample was estimated from the amplification of reference gene primers within the assay. Sequence reads were collapsed and filtered to measure the absolute abundance of every unique TCRbeta CDR3 rearrangement. Productive Simpson clonality was computed per sample as the square root of Simpson's diversity index over productive rearrangements. TCRdb obtained this table from immuneACCESS and retained in-frame rearrangements with V and J assigned. These tables miss some clones; where compared with another copy, unresolved V genes account for less than half of the shortfall, and the remainder is unexplained. Clone size and the V and J calls come from that table; the DNA yielded D and trimming. In this sample the table shows over 100,000 clones, around 80% of which occur a single time. Of the sample, 16% is held by the ten largest clones.

The sequence is built from TRBV29-1 and TRBJ2-5; TRBD2 agrees with 10 junctional bases. Specimen: peripheral blood. This sequence originates from a man in his 60s with active or convalescent COVID-19. The bases read TGCAGCGTAGCTAGCGGGAGTCGAGAGACCCAGTACTTC. The resulting protein is CSVASGSRETQYF.